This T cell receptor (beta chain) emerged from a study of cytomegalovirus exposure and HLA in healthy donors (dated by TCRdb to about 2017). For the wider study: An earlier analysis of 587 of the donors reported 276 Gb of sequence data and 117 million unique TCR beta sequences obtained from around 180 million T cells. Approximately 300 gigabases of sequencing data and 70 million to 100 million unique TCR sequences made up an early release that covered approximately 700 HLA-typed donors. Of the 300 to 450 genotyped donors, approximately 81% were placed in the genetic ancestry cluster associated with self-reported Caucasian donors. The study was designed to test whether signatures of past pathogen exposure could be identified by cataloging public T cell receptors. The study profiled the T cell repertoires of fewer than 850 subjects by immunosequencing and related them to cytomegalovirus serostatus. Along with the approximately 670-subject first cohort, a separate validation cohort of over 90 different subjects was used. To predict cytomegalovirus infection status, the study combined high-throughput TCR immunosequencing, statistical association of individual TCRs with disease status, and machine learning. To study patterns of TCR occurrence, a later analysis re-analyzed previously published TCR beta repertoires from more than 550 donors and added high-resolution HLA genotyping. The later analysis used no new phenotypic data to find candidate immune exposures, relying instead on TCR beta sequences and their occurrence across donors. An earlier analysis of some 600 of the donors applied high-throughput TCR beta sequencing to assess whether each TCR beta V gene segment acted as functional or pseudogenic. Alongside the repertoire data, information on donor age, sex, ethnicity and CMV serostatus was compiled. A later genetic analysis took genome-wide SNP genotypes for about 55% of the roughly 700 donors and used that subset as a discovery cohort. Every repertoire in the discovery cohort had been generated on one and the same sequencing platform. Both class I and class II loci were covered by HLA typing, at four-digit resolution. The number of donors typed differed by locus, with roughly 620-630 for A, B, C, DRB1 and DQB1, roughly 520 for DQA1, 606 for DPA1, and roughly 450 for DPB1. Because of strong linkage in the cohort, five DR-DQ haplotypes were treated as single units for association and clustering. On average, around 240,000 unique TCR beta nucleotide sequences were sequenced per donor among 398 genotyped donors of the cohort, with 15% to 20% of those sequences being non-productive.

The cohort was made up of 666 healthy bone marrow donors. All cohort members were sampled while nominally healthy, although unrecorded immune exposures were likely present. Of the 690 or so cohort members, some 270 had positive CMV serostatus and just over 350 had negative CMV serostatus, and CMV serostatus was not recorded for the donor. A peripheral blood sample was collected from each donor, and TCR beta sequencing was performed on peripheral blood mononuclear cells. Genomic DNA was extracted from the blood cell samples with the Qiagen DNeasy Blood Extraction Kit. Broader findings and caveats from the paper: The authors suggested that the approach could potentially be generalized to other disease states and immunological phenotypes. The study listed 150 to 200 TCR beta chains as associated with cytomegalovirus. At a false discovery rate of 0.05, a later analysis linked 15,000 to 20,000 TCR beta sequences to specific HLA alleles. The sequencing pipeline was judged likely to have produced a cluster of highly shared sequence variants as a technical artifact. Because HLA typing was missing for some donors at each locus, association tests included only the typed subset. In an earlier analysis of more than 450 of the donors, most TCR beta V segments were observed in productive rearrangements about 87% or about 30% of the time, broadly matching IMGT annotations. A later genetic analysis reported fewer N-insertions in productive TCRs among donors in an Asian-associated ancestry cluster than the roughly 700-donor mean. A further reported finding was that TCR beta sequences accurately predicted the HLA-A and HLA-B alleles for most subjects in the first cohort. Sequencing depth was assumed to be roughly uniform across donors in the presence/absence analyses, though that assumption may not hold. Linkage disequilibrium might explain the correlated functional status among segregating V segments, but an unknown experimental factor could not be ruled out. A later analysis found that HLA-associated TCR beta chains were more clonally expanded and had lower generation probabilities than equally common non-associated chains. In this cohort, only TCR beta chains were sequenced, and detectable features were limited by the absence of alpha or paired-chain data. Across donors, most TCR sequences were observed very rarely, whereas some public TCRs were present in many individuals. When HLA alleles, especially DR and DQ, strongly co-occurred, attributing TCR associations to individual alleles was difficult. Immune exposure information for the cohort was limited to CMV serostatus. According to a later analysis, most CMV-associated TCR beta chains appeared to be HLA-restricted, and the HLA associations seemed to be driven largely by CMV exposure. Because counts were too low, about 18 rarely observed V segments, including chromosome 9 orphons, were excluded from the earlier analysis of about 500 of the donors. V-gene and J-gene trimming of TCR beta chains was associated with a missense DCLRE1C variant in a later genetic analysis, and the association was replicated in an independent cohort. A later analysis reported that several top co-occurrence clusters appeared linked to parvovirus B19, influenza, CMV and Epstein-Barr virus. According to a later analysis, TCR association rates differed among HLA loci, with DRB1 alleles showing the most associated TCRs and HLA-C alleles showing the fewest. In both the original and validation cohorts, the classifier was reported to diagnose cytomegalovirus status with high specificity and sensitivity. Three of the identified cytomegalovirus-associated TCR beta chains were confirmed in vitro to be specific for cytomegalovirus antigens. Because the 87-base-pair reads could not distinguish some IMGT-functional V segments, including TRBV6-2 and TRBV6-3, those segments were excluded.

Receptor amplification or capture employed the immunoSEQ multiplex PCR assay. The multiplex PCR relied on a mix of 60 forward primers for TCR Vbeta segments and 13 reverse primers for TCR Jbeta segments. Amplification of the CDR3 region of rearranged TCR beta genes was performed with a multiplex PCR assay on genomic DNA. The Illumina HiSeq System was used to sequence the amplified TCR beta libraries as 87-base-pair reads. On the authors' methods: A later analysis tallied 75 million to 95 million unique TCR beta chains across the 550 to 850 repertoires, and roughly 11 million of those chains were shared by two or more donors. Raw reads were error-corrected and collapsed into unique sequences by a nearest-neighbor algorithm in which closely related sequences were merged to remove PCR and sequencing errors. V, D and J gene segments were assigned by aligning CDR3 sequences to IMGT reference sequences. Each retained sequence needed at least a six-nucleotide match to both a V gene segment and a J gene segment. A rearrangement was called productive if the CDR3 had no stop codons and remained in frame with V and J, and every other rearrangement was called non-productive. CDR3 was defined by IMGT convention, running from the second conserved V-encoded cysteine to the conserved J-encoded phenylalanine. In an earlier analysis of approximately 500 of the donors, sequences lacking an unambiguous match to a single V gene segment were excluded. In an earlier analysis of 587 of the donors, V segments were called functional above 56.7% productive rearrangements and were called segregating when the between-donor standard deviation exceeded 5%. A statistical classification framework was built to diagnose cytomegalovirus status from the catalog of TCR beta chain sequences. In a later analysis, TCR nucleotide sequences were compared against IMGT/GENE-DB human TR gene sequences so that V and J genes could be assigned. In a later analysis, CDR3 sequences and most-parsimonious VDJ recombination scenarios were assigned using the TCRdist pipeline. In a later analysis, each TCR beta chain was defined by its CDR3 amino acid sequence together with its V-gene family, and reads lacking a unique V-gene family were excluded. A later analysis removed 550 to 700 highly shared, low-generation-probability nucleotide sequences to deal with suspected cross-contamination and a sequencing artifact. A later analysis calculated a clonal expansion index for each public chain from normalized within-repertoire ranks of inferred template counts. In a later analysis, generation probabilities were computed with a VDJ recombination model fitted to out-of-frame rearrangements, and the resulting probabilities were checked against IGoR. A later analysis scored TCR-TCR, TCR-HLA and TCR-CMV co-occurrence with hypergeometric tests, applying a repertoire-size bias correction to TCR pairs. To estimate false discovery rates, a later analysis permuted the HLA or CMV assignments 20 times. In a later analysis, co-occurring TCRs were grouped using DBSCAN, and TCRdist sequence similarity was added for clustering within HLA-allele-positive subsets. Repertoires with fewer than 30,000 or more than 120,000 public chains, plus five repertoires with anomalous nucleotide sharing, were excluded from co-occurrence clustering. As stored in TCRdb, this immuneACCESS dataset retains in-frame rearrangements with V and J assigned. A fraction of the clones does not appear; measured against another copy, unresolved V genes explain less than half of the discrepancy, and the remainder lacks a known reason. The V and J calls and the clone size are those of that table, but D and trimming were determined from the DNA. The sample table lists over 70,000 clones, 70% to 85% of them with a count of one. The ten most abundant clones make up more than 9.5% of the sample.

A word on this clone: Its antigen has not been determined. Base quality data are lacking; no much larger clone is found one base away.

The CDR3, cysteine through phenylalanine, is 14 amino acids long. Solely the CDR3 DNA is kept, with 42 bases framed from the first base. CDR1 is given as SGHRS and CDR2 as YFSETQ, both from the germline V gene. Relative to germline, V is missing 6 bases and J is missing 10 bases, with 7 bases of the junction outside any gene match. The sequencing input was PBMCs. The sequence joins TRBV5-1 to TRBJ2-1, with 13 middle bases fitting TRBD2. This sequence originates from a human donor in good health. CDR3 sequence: CASTGTSGAREQFF. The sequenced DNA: TGCGCCAGCACCGGGACTAGCGGGGCCCGGGAGCAGTTCTTC.